This T cell receptor (beta chain) was sequenced during a study of graft-versus-host responses after intestinal transplantation. At the level of the study: Transplantation in recipients was multivisceral, liver-intestinal, or isolated intestinal. Anti-thymocyte globulin served as induction for all recipients, who then took tacrolimus and steroids for approximately 3 years.

The CDR3 extends over 15 amino acids. V shed 8 bases, J shed 6 bases, and the junction held 10 bases outside the gene matches. CDR1 and CDR2 (germline): MNHEY, SMNVEV (reference sequence). Sequencing was performed with immunoSEQ multiplex PCR; in TCRdb, only in-frame clones are kept and a portion is missing. This table has about 81,000 clones, approximately 91% appearing once. A note on this clone: Its antigen is undetermined.

The study, taken as a whole, reports: The recipient marrow held GvH clones, and some of them showed up first in ileum or blood. Within the allografts of patients who had graft-donor T cell macrochimerism, graft-versus-host to host-versus-graft clonal ratios were high.

The receptor was isolated from a human donor who received an intestinal transplant. Material: unstimulated CD4+ T cells sorted from spleen or lymph node cells, obtained before intestinal transplant. The V and J genes are TRBV27 and TRBJ2-2; 9 bases line up with TRBD1. CDR3 in amino acids: CASVARQGVAGELFF. The CDR3 region has the DNA TGTGCCAGCGTTGCCCGACAGGGGGTGGCCGGGGAGCTGTTTTTT.